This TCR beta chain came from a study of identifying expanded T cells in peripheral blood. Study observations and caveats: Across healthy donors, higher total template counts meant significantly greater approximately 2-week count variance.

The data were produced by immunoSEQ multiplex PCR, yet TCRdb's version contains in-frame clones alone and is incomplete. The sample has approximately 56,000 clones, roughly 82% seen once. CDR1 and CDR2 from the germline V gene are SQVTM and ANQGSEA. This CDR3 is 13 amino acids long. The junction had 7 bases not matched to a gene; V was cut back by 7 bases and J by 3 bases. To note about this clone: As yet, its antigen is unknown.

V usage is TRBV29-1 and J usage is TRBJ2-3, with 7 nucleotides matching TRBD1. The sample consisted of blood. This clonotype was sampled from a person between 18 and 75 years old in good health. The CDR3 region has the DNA TGCAGCGCCGTCCGGGACAGAACAGATACGCAGTATTTT. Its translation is CSAVRDRTDTQYF.